Shown below are 31 T cell receptor beta chains from a single sample sequenced in a study of T cells in Graves' hyperthyroidism and ophthalmopathy. Amplified regions were TCR beta CDR3 sequences from RNA transcripts. Initially, a first-round RT-PCR of the TCR CDR3 employed the HTBI primer set. Each CDR3 protein gets one entry after TCRdb re-called the multiplex PCR reads with MiXCR. The table includes under 350,000 distinct CDR3 sequences, over 15% detected once. What was sequenced was blood. All receptors derive from a woman in her fifties or sixties with Graves' hyperthyroidism.

This clonotype was found many times. The V and J genes are TRBV28 and TRBJ1-2, with 9 nucleotides matching TRBD1. The germline gives CDR1 MDHEN, CDR2 SYDVKM. This CDR3 region has 13 residues. The V segment lost 4 bases and the J segment 5 bases; nucleotides outside the gene matches: 2. The CDR3 bases are TGTGCCAGCAGTTGGACAGGGGTATATGGCTACACCTTC. Translating gives CASSWTGVYGYTF.

The rearrangement joins TRBV6-1 to TRBJ1-1, with D possibly matching TRBD1 (5 bases). V lost 1 base and J 6 bases, leaving 15 bases between the germline ends. Germline V gene sequence: CDR1 MNHNS, CDR2 SASEGT. The CDR3 spans 15 residues. The CDR3: CASSEGVAGKPEAFF. As DNA, the CDR3 is TGTGCCAGCAGTGAAGGAGTGGCAGGGAAGCCTGAAGCTTTCTTT.

V usage is TRBV3-1 and J usage is TRBJ2-7; TRBD2 matches at 7 bases. CDR3 size: 15 residues. V lost 6 bases, J lost 3 bases, and 11 bases stayed unmatched. CDR1 and CDR2 from the germline V gene are LGHDT and YNNKEL (reference sequence). The CDR3 region has the DNA TGTGCCAGCAGGCAACCCGCTAGCGGATGCTACGAGCAGTACTTC. It translates to CASRQPASGCYEQYF.

This clonotype was seen repeatedly, ten times or more. V is TRBV27 and J is TRBJ1-5, with D maybe TRBD1 (6 bases). Trimming cost V 8 bases and J 2 bases, with 16 bases left between them. Germline V lookup: CDR1 MNHEY, CDR2 SMNVEV (reference sequence). This CDR3 spans 15 amino acids. Written as DNA, the CDR3 is TGTGCCAGCCCTTTGGGGGGCGTGGGCAATCAGCCCCAGCATTTT. It translates to CASPLGGVGNQPQHF.

This clonotype has a count of ten or more. This sequence joins TRBV12-3 or TRBV12-4 and TRBJ2-2, with 8 bases aligning to TRBD1. The ends lost 6 bases at V and 5 bases at J; junction bases unmatched: 11. CDR3 length equals 16 residues. The chain's CDR3 is CASRQRQGKGTGELFF. Written as DNA, the CDR3 is TGTGCCAGCAGGCAAAGACAGGGGAAGGGGACCGGGGAGCTGTTTTTT.

V usage is TRBV20-1 and J usage is TRBJ2-5, with D maybe TRBD1 (5 bases). Germline lookup yields CDR1 DFQATT and CDR2 SNEGSKA (reference sequence). Trimming took off 6 bases at V and 2 bases at J, with 10 bases between the two ends. The CDR3 is 12 amino acids. DNA for the CDR3: TGCAGTGCCCTGACAGCTCAAGAGACCCAGTACTTC. It encodes CSALTAQETQYF.

The J gene is TRBJ2-3, the V gene TRBV29-1; D is unclear. CDR3 length: 13 amino acids. The germline V gene has CDR1 SQVTM and CDR2 ANQGSEA. Trimming stripped 4 bases from V and 2 bases from J, with 10 bases between. The CDR3 bases are TGCAGCGTTGTTGACAAACACACAGATACGCAGTATTTT. This gives the protein CSVVDKHTDTQYF.

J is TRBJ1-2 and V is TRBV20-1; 8 positions agree with TRBD1. Looked up from germline, CDR1 is DFQATT and CDR2 is SNEGSKA (reference sequence). The junction had 7 bases not matched to a gene; V was cut back by 3 bases and J by 4 bases. The CDR3 is 14 residues long. In DNA form, the CDR3 reads TGCAGTGCTAGTGACAGGGGAATAGCCTATGGCTACACCTTC. The encoded protein is CSASDRGIAYGYTF.

The chain employs TRBV5-1 and TRBJ1-4, with a weak D call TRBD1 (5 bases). Germline V gene lookup returns CDR1 SGHRS and CDR2 YFSETQ. Trimming stripped 3 bases from V and 8 bases from J, with 17 bases between. The CDR3 covers 15 residues. CDR3 sequence: CASSSAGYLREKLFF. The CDR3 DNA sequence: TGCGCCAGCAGCTCCGCAGGGTATCTGCGGGAAAAACTGTTTTTT.

This clonotype was detected many times. The chain employs TRBV11-2 and TRBJ2-1; D might be TRBD2 (5 bases). V was pared by 5 bases and J by 4 bases, with 15 bases between. This CDR3 spans 15 amino acids. The germline gives CDR1 SGHAT, CDR2 FQNNGV. CDR3 protein: CASSAPGNLYNEQFF. The CDR3 nucleotides read TGTGCCAGCAGCGCGCCCGGGAACCTTTACAATGAGCAGTTCTTC. Together with reference TRBV11-2 and TRBJ2-1, the CDR3 gives the full variable domain: EAGVAQSPRYKIIEKRQSVAFWCNPISGHATLYWYQQILGQGPKLLIQFQNNGVVDDSQLPKDRFSAERLKGVDSTLKIQPAKLEDSAVYLCASSAPGNLYNEQFFGPGTRLTVL.

This clonotype was observed many times. The V call is TRBV11-2, the J call TRBJ2-3; D is uncertain. The germline CDR1 and CDR2 sequences are SGHAT and FQNNGV. V lost 0 bases and J lost 7, with 14 bases in between. This CDR3 is built from 15 residues. In DNA, the CDR3 is TGTGCCAGCAGCTTAGACCCCTCGGTGTGGAATACGCAGTATTTT. This gives the protein CASSLDPSVWNTQYF. Full variable domain (outside the CDR3, taken from reference TRBV11-2 and TRBJ2-3): EAGVAQSPRYKIIEKRQSVAFWCNPISGHATLYWYQQILGQGPKLLIQFQNNGVVDDSQLPKDRFSAERLKGVDSTLKIQPAKLEDSAVYLCASSLDPSVWNTQYFGPGTRLTVL.

This clonotype was found once. This rearrangement joins TRBV7-8 to TRBJ1-5; D possibly corresponds to TRBD1 (6 bases). This CDR3 comprises 16 residues. The V gene's germline CDR1 is SGHVS and CDR2 FQNEAQ. V was pared by 1 base and J by 1 base, with 11 bases between. The chain's CDR3 is CASSLVGTHSNQPQHF. Here the CDR3 DNA reads TGTGCCAGCAGCTTAGTTGGGACACACAGCAATCAGCCCCAGCATTTT.

This clonotype was counted a few times. The chain joins TRBV30 to TRBJ1-4; D not certain. CDR1 and CDR2 (germline): GTSNPN, SVGIG (reference sequence). This CDR3 comprises 13 residues. V shed 6 bases and J shed 5 bases, with 13 bases lying between them. This chain's CDR3 is CACSKSSNEKLFF. The CDR3 DNA is TGTGCCTGCAGTAAGTCATCCAATGAAAAACTGTTTTTT.

The sample holds a few counts of this clonotype. The chain has TRBV4-1 and TRBJ2-7; 11 nucleotides agree with TRBD2. J was trimmed by 4 bases and V by 1 base; bases with no gene match: 3. The germline gives CDR1 MGHRA, CDR2 YSYEKL. The CDR3 has 15 amino acids. The CDR3 region is CASSQVAGGPYEQYV. CDR3 DNA: TGCGCCAGCAGCCAAGTAGCGGGGGGGCCGTACGAGCAGTACGTC.

This clonotype came up once. The chain joins TRBV4-1 to TRBJ1-6; the D is unclear. V shed 3 bases and J shed 2 bases, with 5 bases lying between them. Germline V gene data show CDR1 as MGHRA and CDR2 as YSYEKL. This CDR3 region has 14 residues. DNA of the CDR3: TGCGCCAGCAGCCAGGGGACCTATAATTCACCCCTCCACTTT. As protein: CASSQGTYNSPLHF.

In this sample, this clonotype turned up many times. The V gene is TRBV2, the J gene TRBJ2-3, with 7 bases aligning to TRBD2. Trimming cost V 6 bases and J 5 bases; bases outside gene matches: 11. CDR1 SNHLY and CDR2 FYNNEI come from the germline V gene. The CDR3 length is 15 residues. This CDR3 reads CASRAAGEVGDTQYF. The CDR3 nucleotides read TGTGCCAGCAGGGCCGCGGGGGAGGTTGGAGATACGCAGTATTTT.

This chain connects TRBV20-1 to TRBJ1-2, with D possibly matching TRBD1 (6 bases). This CDR3 is 14 amino acids long. V lost 1 base to trimming and J lost 4 bases, with 13 bases between them. Germline values: CDR1 DFQATT, CDR2 SNEGSKA (reference sequence). This CDR3 is CSARGPDSSYGYTF. The CDR3 coding sequence is TGCAGTGCTAGAGGTCCGGACAGCTCCTATGGCTACACCTTC.

The rearrangement joins TRBV11-2 to TRBJ1-2; possible D gene TRBD1, 5 bases. Germline CDR1 reads SGHAT; CDR2 reads FQNNGV. V shed 2 bases and J shed 7 bases, with 14 bases lying between them. CDR3 length equals 14 residues. The CDR3 is CASSLTPGPTGYTF. The DNA for the CDR3 is TGTGCCAGCAGCTTAACACCGGGACCCACTGGCTACACCTTC.

This clonotype was seen at least ten times. The CDR3 coding sequence is TGTGCCAGCAAGGACCTGGGACTCACCGGGGAGCTGTTTTTT. Encoded protein: CASKDLGLTGELFF. The gene calls are TRBV2 and TRBJ2-2; D perhaps matches TRBD2 (6 bases). Germline CDR1 reads SNHLY; CDR2 reads FYNNEI. CDR3 length equals 14 residues. The V end lost 7 bases, the J end lost 4 bases, and 13 bases lay between the germline ends. Complete variable domain (other parts from reference TRBV2 and TRBJ2-2): EPEVTQTPSHQVTQMGQEVILRCVPISNHLYFYWYRQILGQKVEFLVSFYNNEISEKSEIFDDQFSVERPDGSNFTLKIRSTKLEDSAMYFCASKDLGLTGELFFGEGSRLTVL.

For this clonotype: With a much larger clone just one base away, this may be a read error. The V gene is TRBV28, the J gene TRBJ2-7; 7 bases map to TRBD2. CDR1 is MDHEN and CDR2 is SYDVKM in the germline V gene. There are 15 residues in the CDR3. In DNA, the CDR3 is TGTGCCAGCAGGGCTTTTGGCGGGAGTTCCTACGAGCGGTACTTC. As protein: CASRAFGGSSYERYF.

About this clonotype itself: A read error may explain this, as a much larger clone is one base away. V usage is TRBV6-1 and J usage is TRBJ2-7; 9 bases agree with TRBD2. CDR1 and CDR2 (germline): MNHNS, SASEGT. The CDR3 extends over 14 amino acids. The CDR3 DNA sequence: TGTGCCAGCGTACCTAGCGGGACTTTCTACGAGCGGTACTTC. This translates into CASVPSGTFYERYF.

The chain carries TRBV6-9 and TRBJ2-2, with D perhaps TRBD1 (6 bases). Germline V gene sequence: CDR1 MNHGY, CDR2 SVAAGI. This CDR3 contains 13 residues. Trimming stripped 7 bases from V and 6 bases from J, with 12 bases between. The CDR3 region is CASNSQGPGELFF. The CDR3 region has the DNA TGTGCCAGCAATTCACAGGGTCCCGGGGAGCTGTTTTTT.

The chain employs TRBV7-8 and TRBJ2-1, with a weak D call TRBD2 (5 bases). V was clipped by 3 bases and J by 8 bases, with 14 bases between them. Germline loops: CDR1 SGHVS, CDR2 FQNEAQ. This CDR3 comprises 14 residues. The CDR3 bases are TGTGCCAGCAGCTTTACTATGCCGAGGGATGAGCAGTTCTTC. It yields the protein CASSFTMPRDEQFF.

This clonotype was recorded many times. V and J are TRBV12-3 or TRBV12-4 and TRBJ2-1, with 7 bases matching TRBD1. J was trimmed by 7 bases and V by 6 bases; bases with no gene match: 12. This CDR3 comprises 15 residues. The CDR3 loop reads CASSGDRGLRNEQFF. The CDR3 nucleotides are TGTGCCAGCAGCGGGGACAGAGGTCTTCGGAATGAGCAGTTCTTC.

This clonotype has a count of ten or more. The chain joins TRBV6-1 to TRBJ1-1; D is unresolved. This CDR3 has 14 residues. Germline CDR1 MNHNS, CDR2 SASEGT. Trimming took 6 bases from V and 1 from J, leaving 12 bases between them. The CDR3 loop is CASRIAGRNTEAFF. The CDR3 DNA reads as TGTGCCAGCAGAATAGCCGGCAGGAACACTGAAGCTTTCTTT.

The gene calls are TRBV5-1 and TRBJ2-7; D not certain. Germline lookup yields CDR1 SGHRS and CDR2 YFSETQ. Trimming took 4 bases from V and 1 from J, leaving 9 bases between them. The CDR3 extends over 13 amino acids. CDR3 in DNA: TGCGCCAGCAGCGAAGACGGGTCCTACGAGCAGTACTTC. It is translated as CASSEDGSYEQYF.

The V and J genes are TRBV5-5 and TRBJ1-1; D perhaps matches TRBD1 (5 bases). CDR1 is SGHKS and CDR2 is YYEKEE in the germline V gene (reference sequence). Between the trimmed V and J ends, which lost 4 bases and 1 base, there was a span of 8 bases. This CDR3 is 13 amino acids long. The CDR3 spells CASSRQSNTEAFF. Written as DNA, the CDR3 is TGTGCCAGCAGCCGACAGTCGAACACTGAAGCTTTCTTT.

This clonotype was seen at least ten times. The chain joins TRBV27 to TRBJ1-1; TRBD1 might be the D (5 bases). The V gene's germline CDR1 is MNHEY and CDR2 SMNVEV (reference sequence). V gave up 2 bases and J gave up 3 bases, with 10 bases separating them. The CDR3 spans 14 residues. The CDR3 reads CASSLGGSDTEAFF. The CDR3 DNA reads as TGTGCCAGCAGTTTAGGGGGGAGCGACACTGAAGCTTTCTTT.

At least ten counts were recorded for this clonotype. The J gene is TRBJ1-1, the V gene TRBV7-3; 9 bases align to TRBD1. Losses at the gene ends were 5 bases for V and 5 bases for J; bases not matched to a gene: 12. CDR1 and CDR2 (germline): SGHTA, FQGTGA. The CDR3 covers 16 residues. The CDR3 loop reads CASSPTGGGRETEAFF. For the CDR3, the DNA is TGTGCCAGCAGCCCTACAGGGGGCGGACGGGAAACTGAAGCTTTCTTT.

The chain is built from TRBV11-3 and TRBJ2-3; D uncertain. V was shortened by 4 bases and J by 0 bases, with 11 bases between the two germline ends. Germline values: CDR1 SGHNT, CDR2 YENEEA. The CDR3 length is 15 residues. CDR3 loop: CASSSPARSTDTQYF. Written as DNA, the CDR3 is TGTGCCAGCAGCTCCCCGGCGAGGAGCACAGATACGCAGTATTTT.

The chain is built from TRBV2 and TRBJ2-3, with 8 bases fitting TRBD2. Germline V gives CDR1 SNHLY, CDR2 FYNNEI. J lost 4 bases, V lost 6 bases, and 15 bases had no gene match. The length of the CDR3 is 17 residues. DNA of the CDR3: TGTGCCAGCAGCGTAGATGGGCTAGCGGGCGGCGCAGATACGCAGTATTTT. It specifies CASSVDGLAGGADTQYF.